Following are 19 T cell receptor beta chains from one sample sequenced in a study of cytomegalovirus exposure and HLA in healthy donors. The PCR employed 60 Vbeta primers together with 13 Jbeta primers. TCRdb keeps only in-frame clones here, not all; method: immunoSEQ multiplex PCR. This sample has about 250,000 clones, with 80% to 95% found just once. The sequenced sample was PBMCs. The receptors were sampled from a girl under 10 years old in good health and CMV-seronegative.

This chain joins TRBV25-1 and TRBJ2-2; TRBD2 might be the D (5 bases). V lost 1 base and J 1 base, leaving 10 bases between the germline ends. The CDR3 runs 16 residues. Germline CDR1 is MGHDK and CDR2 is SYGVNS. In nucleotides, the CDR3 is TGTGCCAGCAGTGAATTCCCAGGACTGAACACCGGGGAGCTGTTTTTT. Amino acid sequence: CASSEFPGLNTGELFF.

This clone was found once. The chain recombines TRBV2 with TRBJ2-7, with 7 bases aligning to TRBD2. V shed 0 bases and J 4 bases; nucleotides not matched to a gene: 6. CDR1 is SNHLY, CDR2 FYNNEI, per germline. There are 15 residues in the CDR3. The CDR3 DNA reads as TGTGCCAGCAGTGAAGCGGGAGGGTCCTTATACGAGCAGTACTTC. Protein sequence: CASSEAGGSLYEQYF.

The chain joins TRBV19 to TRBJ1-1; 8 bases are a match to TRBD1. The V segment lost 3 bases and the J segment 1 base; nucleotides outside the gene matches: 22. The CDR3 covers 21 residues. CDR1 and CDR2 (germline): LNHDA, SQIVND (reference sequence). This CDR3 reads CASSIPSKTGAVPIRNTEAFF. Written as DNA, the CDR3 is TGTGCCAGTAGTATCCCTTCCAAGACAGGGGCGGTACCTATTCGGAACACTGAAGCTTTCTTT. The complete variable domain, with remaining parts taken from reference TRBV19 and TRBJ1-1, reads DGGITQSPKYLFRKEGQNVTLSCEQNLNHDAMYWYRQDPGQGLRLIYYSQIVNDFQKGDIAEGYSVSREKKESFPLTVTSAQKNPTAFYLCASSIPSKTGAVPIRNTEAFFGQGTRLTVV.

The rearrangement links TRBV27 to TRBJ1-2, with 9 bases matching TRBD1. The length of the CDR3 is 17 residues. Looked up from germline, CDR1 is MNHEY and CDR2 is SMNVEV (reference sequence). Trimming cost V 3 bases and J 1 base; bases outside gene matches: 9. This CDR3 is CASSLYIGTGNNYGYTF. As DNA, the CDR3 is TGTGCCAGCAGTTTGTATATTGGGACAGGGAATAACTATGGCTACACCTTC.

V gene TRBV7-8 combines with J gene TRBJ1-5, with unresolved D. The CDR3 consists of 12 residues. Germline V gene data show CDR1 as SGHVS and CDR2 as FQNEAQ. V gave up 4 bases and J gave up 5 bases, with 6 bases separating them. The DNA for the CDR3 is TGTGCCAGCAGCTCTAATTATCAGCCCCAGCATTTT. Translation gives CASSSNYQPQHF.

The chain employs TRBV6-1 and TRBJ2-7; 7 positions agree with TRBD1. Germline CDR1 is MNHNS and CDR2 is SASEGT. This CDR3 contains 13 residues. The junction had 9 bases not matched to a gene; V was cut back by 7 bases and J by 6 bases. CDR3 in amino acids: CASTWDRIGEQYF. CDR3 DNA sequence: TGTGCCAGCACTTGGGACAGAATCGGCGAGCAGTACTTC.

The chain joins TRBV6-1 to TRBJ2-5; 8 bases line up with TRBD2. The J call is uncertain, as TRBJ2-7 better fits the DNA end. Looked up from germline, CDR1 is MNHNS and CDR2 is SASEGT. The CDR3 is 17 amino acids. The CDR3 is CASSGGLADTYSYEQYF. The CDR3 bases are TGTGCCAGCAGTGGAGGACTAGCAGATACTTACTCCTACGAGCAGTACTTC.

This chain uses TRBV10-1 with TRBJ2-7, with 10 bases that match TRBD2. J lost 6 bases, V lost 2 bases, and 13 bases had no gene match. The CDR3 loop spans 17 amino acids. Germline CDR1 is WNHNN and CDR2 is SYGVQD (reference sequence). In DNA form, the CDR3 reads TGCGCCAGCAGTGAGCTGGCTAGCGGGAGACCAGGGAGCGAGCAGTACTTC. Its protein product is CASSELASGRPGSEQYF.

Only one count was recorded for this clone. The V and J genes are TRBV2 and TRBJ1-4, with 10 bases fitting TRBD1. The CDR3 extends over 14 amino acids. Trimming took 7 bases from V and 6 from J; bases not matched to a gene: 5. Germline CDR1 reads SNHLY; CDR2 reads FYNNEI. This CDR3 reads CASTRDRGDEKLFF. CDR3 DNA sequence: TGTGCCAGCACCAGGGACAGGGGCGATGAAAAACTGTTTTTT.

Of note for this clone: The same CDR3 arises from other DNA sequences in this sample as well. The chain couples TRBV29-1 to TRBJ1-1, with 8 bases identical to TRBD1. The germline CDR1 and CDR2 sequences are SQVTM and ANQGSEA. There are 13 residues in the CDR3. V lost 5 bases to trimming and J lost 1 base; unmatched junction nucleotides: 3. Written as DNA, the CDR3 is TGCAGCGTTACCGGACAGGGGAACACTGAAGCTTTCTTT. Protein product: CSVTGQGNTEAFF.

This clone occurred a few times. The gene calls are TRBV6-5 and TRBJ1-5; TRBD1 matches at 8 bases. This CDR3 has 13 residues. Germline loops: CDR1 MNHEY, CDR2 SVGAGI. Unmatched junction bases numbered 1, after V lost 4 bases and J lost 5 bases. DNA for the CDR3: TGTGCCAGCAGTTTGGGACAGGATCAGCCCCAGCATTTT. Translated, it gives CASSLGQDQPQHF.

The chain joins TRBV11-2 to TRBJ1-2, with unresolved D. This CDR3 comprises 17 residues. The V end lost 5 bases, the J end lost 1 base, and 20 bases lay between the germline ends. CDR1 is SGHAT and CDR2 is FQNNGV in the germline V gene. This CDR3 reads CASSPVRSTPLNYGYTF. The CDR3 coding sequence is TGTGCCAGCAGCCCAGTTAGATCGACTCCACTTAACTATGGCTACACCTTC.

This chain uses TRBV13 with TRBJ1-6; 7 positions match TRBD1. Per germline, CDR1 PRHDT and CDR2 FYEKMQ (reference sequence). V dropped 5 bases and J dropped 5; count of bases not matched to a gene: 3. This CDR3 has 14 residues. CDR3 coding DNA: TGTGCCAGCAGCCCAGGACAGGATAATTCACCCCTCCACTTT. Amino acid sequence: CASSPGQDNSPLHF.

The chain uses TRBV4-1 and TRBJ1-2, with 10 bases fitting TRBD1. The junction had 9 bases not matched to a gene; V was cut back by 1 base and J by 10 bases. Germline V CDR1 and CDR2: MGHRA, YSYEKL. The CDR3 has 15 amino acids. This chain's CDR3 is CASSQGTGTGAPYTF. The CDR3 DNA reads TGCGCCAGCAGCCAAGGGACCGGGACAGGGGCGCCCTACACCTTC.

The V and J genes are TRBV5-6 and TRBJ2-2; D not certain. Trimming left V 4 bases short and J 2 bases short, with 9 bases between. The CDR3 runs to 14 residues. Germline values: CDR1 SGHDT, CDR2 YYEEEE. This CDR3 is CASSRGRNTGELFF. In DNA, the CDR3 is TGTGCCAGCAGCCGAGGCCGAAACACCGGGGAGCTGTTTTTT.

The chain couples TRBV30 to TRBJ1-1, with TRBD1 matching 8 bases. CDR1 and CDR2 from the germline V gene are GTSNPN and SVGIG (reference sequence). Losses at the gene ends were 4 bases for V and 0 bases for J; bases not matched to a gene: 13. The CDR3 has 17 residues. The CDR3 nucleotides read TGTGCCTGGATCTTTGGACAGGGCAAGGCCATGAACACTGAAGCTTTCTTT. It yields the protein CAWIFGQGKAMNTEAFF.

The rearrangement joins TRBV12-1 to TRBJ1-5; the table names TRBD1, a call not compared with the DNA. TRBV12-1 is shown as a pseudogene. This CDR3 is 14 amino acids long. The CDR3 loop is CASQGLGSNQPQHF. The CDR3 DNA reads TGTGCCAGCCAGGGATTAGGGAGCAATCAGCCCCAGCATTTT.

V usage is TRBV7-9 and J usage is TRBJ2-1; weak D call: TRBD2 (5 bases). Germline CDR1 reads SEHNR; CDR2 reads FQNEAQ (reference sequence). This CDR3 spans 13 amino acids. V gave up 4 bases and J gave up 6 bases, with 10 bases separating them. The CDR3 coding sequence is TGTGCCAGCAGCTCTGGACTTTTCAATGAGCAGTTCTTC. Protein: CASSSGLFNEQFF. The whole variable domain, remainder taken from reference TRBV7-9 and TRBJ2-1, is DTGVSQNPRHKITKRGQNVTFRCDPISEHNRLYWYRQTLGQGPEFLTYFQNEAQLEKSRLLSDRFSAERPKGSFSTLEIQRTEQGDSAMYLCASSSGLFNEQFFGPGTRLTVL.

The table lists this clone with a count of one. V usage is TRBV18 and J usage is TRBJ2-1; 8 positions match TRBD1. After removal of 3 bases from V and 2 bases from J, the junction contained 6 bases not matched to a gene. CDR3 size: 16 residues. Per germline, CDR1 KGHSH and CDR2 LQKENI. The CDR3 loop reads CASSPPTGATYNEQFF. Written as DNA, the CDR3 is TGTGCCAGCTCACCGCCGACAGGGGCAACCTACAATGAGCAGTTCTTC.